Below, 18 T cell receptor beta chains from the same sample are listed, as sequenced in a study of regulatory T cells in long-lasting Graves disease. Time point noted: newly diagnosed GD, antithyroid drugs for less than 3 months. PBMC RNA was the source of the TCR library. CDR3-region Arm-PCR and iRepertoire HTBI primers produced the TCR beta libraries. TCRdb re-called the multiplex PCR reads through MiXCR, storing one row per CDR3 protein. The top ten clones hold just under 25% of a sample with some 560,000 distinct CDR3 sequences, about 16% of them seen once. This sample was also put to use in a study of T cells in Graves' hyperthyroidism and ophthalmopathy.

The material sequenced was peripheral blood mononuclear cells (PBMCs), taken at new diagnosis, from a patient treated with antithyroid drugs. These receptors originate from a woman aged 35-65 years with Graves disease.

This clonotype was counted between two and nine times. J is TRBJ1-1 and V is TRBV15; TRBD1 aligns across 12 bases. This CDR3 has 16 residues. Unmatched junction bases numbered 8, after V lost 4 bases and J lost 5 bases. Germline CDR1 is LNHNV and CDR2 is YYDKDF (reference sequence). The CDR3 protein is CATSIRDRGRWTEAFF. In nucleotides, the CDR3 is TGTGCCACCAGCATAAGGGACAGGGGGCGCTGGACTGAAGCTTTCTTT.

This clonotype has a count of ten or more. CDR3 coding DNA: TGTGCCAGCACGGACGGGCCTAACTATGGCTACACCTTC. Translation: CASTDGPNYGYTF. V and J are TRBV12-3 or TRBV12-4 and TRBJ1-2, with D uncertain. Between the trimmed V and J ends, which lost 7 bases and 0 bases, there was a span of 9 bases. The CDR3 has 13 residues.

This clonotype was picked up many times. Here the CDR3 DNA reads TGTGCCAGCAGTGAGGGGACGTTTAAGACCCTGGGGTATGGCTACACCTTC. It codes for CASSEGTFKTLGYGYTF. This rearrangement joins TRBV6-1 to TRBJ1-2; D possibly corresponds to TRBD1 (5 bases). Per germline, CDR1 MNHNS and CDR2 SASEGT. Trimming stripped 3 bases from V and 5 bases from J, with 22 bases between. This CDR3 spans 17 amino acids.

This clonotype was counted ten times or more. The rearrangement joins TRBV2 to TRBJ1-1, with 7 bases identical to TRBD1. Germline V lookup: CDR1 SNHLY, CDR2 FYNNEI. The trim removed 5 bases at V and 6 bases at J, leaving 3 bases unmatched. The CDR3 runs to 12 residues. CDR3 DNA: TGTGCCAGCAGTACAGGGGTGGCTGAAGCTTTCTTT. Residues: CASSTGVAEAFF.

Note on this clonotype: Just one base apart from a much larger clone, this may be a read error. In nucleotides, the CDR3 is TGTGCCAGCACCGTGGGCTTTAAAGAGGATGAGCAGTACTTC. Its translation is CASTVGFKEDEQYF. The chain is built from TRBV7-2 and TRBJ2-5; D remains unclear. Trimming stripped 7 bases from V and 11 bases from J, with 23 bases between. Germline CDR1 reads SGHTA; CDR2 reads FQGNSA. The CDR3 loop spans 14 amino acids.

This clonotype was observed at least ten times. The V and J genes are TRBV5-1 and TRBJ2-2; perhaps TRBD1 as D (6 bases). V lost 7 bases and J 2 bases, leaving 9 bases between the germline ends. CDR3 size: 13 residues. Germline CDR1 is SGHRS and CDR2 is YFSETQ. The DNA of the CDR3 is TGCGCCAGCGGGACACGCAACACCGGGGAGCTGTTTTTT. It encodes CASGTRNTGELFF.

This clonotype was found many times. The V and J genes are TRBV6-9 and TRBJ1-1; D is unresolved. The V end lost 4 bases, the J end lost 4 bases, and 7 bases lay between the germline ends. The CDR3 contains 12 residues. CDR1 and CDR2 from the germline V gene are MNHGY and SVAAGI. This CDR3 reads CASSSYLTEAFF. The DNA for the CDR3 is TGTGCCAGCAGTTCCTATCTCACTGAAGCTTTCTTT.

Judged by abundance, this clonotype is medium-sized (0.01 to 0.1%). This sequence joins TRBV28 and TRBJ2-7, with 9 bases lining up with TRBD1. V trimming: 5 bases; J trimming: 5 bases; junction bases outside the gene matches: 10. This CDR3 contains 15 residues. Germline CDR1 MDHEN, CDR2 SYDVKM. CDR3 in DNA: TGTGCCAGCAGTCCTGGGACAGGGCCCAGGAACGAGCAGTACTTC. Translated: CASSPGTGPRNEQYF.

The chain carries TRBV10-3 and TRBJ2-2; D is uncertain. Trimming cost V 5 bases and J 3 bases, with 10 bases left between them. The germline gives CDR1 ENHRY, CDR2 SYGVKD. The CDR3 runs to 14 residues. CDR3 region: CAISSDGDTGELFF. The CDR3 region has the DNA TGTGCCATCAGTTCGGACGGCGACACCGGGGAGCTGTTTTTT.

The chain employs TRBV12-3 or TRBV12-4 and TRBJ2-1, with 9 bases identical to TRBD1. This CDR3 region has 16 residues. Trimming removed 6 bases from V and 1 base from J; junction bases left unmatched: 7. The CDR3 DNA sequence: TGTGCCAGCAGGACACCGGGACAGGGTTCCTACAATGAGCAGTTCTTC. The encoded protein is CASRTPGQGSYNEQFF.

CDR3 in DNA: TGTGCCAGCAGTCTCCCCTCTGGCGGGGGAGGAGATACGCAGTATTTT. Its protein product is CASSLPSGGGGDTQYF. The chain couples TRBV6-1 to TRBJ2-3; 7 bases align to TRBD2. Germline V CDR1 and CDR2: MNHNS, SASEGT. Trimming removed 5 bases from V and 5 bases from J; junction bases left unmatched: 13. There are 16 residues in the CDR3.

This clonotype was seen more than once but under ten times. The chain uses TRBV6-1 and TRBJ1-2, with D tentatively TRBD1 (6 bases). The CDR3 is 16 residues long. Per the germline V gene, CDR1 is MNHNS and CDR2 is SASEGT. Trimming pared 6 bases from V and 4 bases from J, leaving 21 bases between. DNA for the CDR3: TGTGCCAGCAGCCCAATTTCAAGGGGGGACGGCTATGGCTACACCTTC. This codes for CASSPISRGDGYGYTF.

At least ten counts were recorded for this clonotype. J is TRBJ2-7 and V is TRBV11-1; 8 nucleotides agree with TRBD1. V dropped 3 bases and J dropped 1; count of bases not matched to a gene: 5. CDR3 size: 15 residues. Germline V lookup: CDR1 SGHAT, CDR2 FQDESV (reference sequence). The CDR3 is CASSLGTGLSYEQYF. CDR3 bases: TGTGCCAGCAGCTTGGGGACAGGCCTTTCCTACGAGCAGTACTTC.

This clonotype has more than one count but fewer than ten. The V and J genes are TRBV14 and TRBJ2-1; 8 bases align to TRBD2. This CDR3 is 14 amino acids long. Per the germline V gene, CDR1 is SGHDN and CDR2 is FVKESK. V lost 1 base, J lost 7 bases, and 3 bases stayed unmatched. CDR3 in amino acids: CASSQGLARNEQFF. CDR3 DNA: TGTGCCAGCAGCCAAGGACTAGCGCGGAATGAGCAGTTCTTC.

This clonotype was picked up a small number of times. The chain has TRBV5-1 and TRBJ2-1, with TRBD1 as a possible D gene (5 bases). The CDR3 spans 14 residues. Germline values: CDR1 SGHRS, CDR2 YFSETQ. V was cut by 0 bases and J by 8 bases, with 12 bases left in between. The CDR3 here is CASSLVWIRDEQFF. The CDR3 DNA reads as TGCGCCAGCAGCTTGGTTTGGATCAGGGATGAGCAGTTCTTC.

This clonotype was detected only a few times. The chain is built from TRBV3-1 and TRBJ2-7; unclear D gene. The CDR3 consists of 12 residues. CDR1 is LGHDT and CDR2 is YNNKEL in the germline V gene (reference sequence). The ends were cut back, 1 base at V and 5 bases at J, with 6 bases in the middle. The chain's CDR3 is CASSQVAHEQYF. The CDR3 DNA sequence: TGTGCCAGCAGCCAAGTTGCCCACGAGCAGTACTTC.

This clonotype was seen repeatedly, ten times or more. The chain recombines TRBV5-1 with TRBJ2-3; D ambiguous. Germline V gene lookup returns CDR1 SGHRS and CDR2 YFSETQ. This CDR3 comprises 14 residues. The V end lost 3 bases, the J end lost 8 bases, and 16 bases lay between the germline ends. The CDR3 nucleotides are TGCGCCAGCAGCTCACGAGACCCGTCCGGTACGCAGTATTTT. Protein product: CASSSRDPSGTQYF. Based on the CDR3 plus reference TRBV5-1 and TRBJ2-3, the full variable domain is KAGVTQTPRYLIKTRGQQVTLSCSPISGHRSVSWYQQTPGQGLQFLFEYFSETQRNKGNFPGRFSGRQFSNSRSEMNVSTLELGDSALYLCASSSRDPSGTQYFGPGTRLTVL.

This clonotype was seen a handful of times. The chain joins TRBV20-1 to TRBJ2-7, with 8 bases matching TRBD1. CDR1 is DFQATT and CDR2 is SNEGSKA in the germline V gene (reference sequence). CDR3 size: 13 residues. Losses at the gene ends were 2 bases for V and 6 bases for J; bases not matched to a gene: 6. The CDR3 is CSARPPDRAEQYF. CDR3 DNA sequence: TGCAGTGCTAGACCGCCGGACAGGGCCGAGCAGTACTTC.